The 2 T cell receptor beta chains below come from one sample, sequenced in a study of blood T cell repertoires in COVID-19. The table came from immunoSEQ multiplex PCR; TCRdb's copy has only in-frame clones and leaves some out. The repertoire includes about 73,000 clones, over 60% of them detected once, and 2% to 2.5% sits in the top ten. The sample was peripheral blood. The source is a man between 65 and 79 years old with COVID-19, enrolled during active disease.

V gene TRBV18 combines with J gene TRBJ2-1, with D possibly being TRBD1 (6 bases). The V end lost 6 bases, the J end lost 7 bases, and 13 bases lay between the germline ends. Germline V gene data show CDR1 as KGHSH and CDR2 as LQKENI. This CDR3 is built from 13 residues. The DNA of the CDR3 is TGTGCCAGCTCCTACCCCAGGGGAAATGAGCAGTTCTTC. Translation gives CASSYPRGNEQFF.

The rearrangement links TRBV7-2 to TRBJ2-3; 10 bases align to TRBD2. With V trimmed by 5 bases and J by 0 bases, 5 bases remained unmatched. CDR1 and CDR2 (germline): SGHTA, FQGNSA. The CDR3 runs to 16 residues. The CDR3 coding sequence is TGTGCCAGCAGCCCGAGGACTAGCGGAAGCACAGATACGCAGTATTTT. Translation gives CASSPRTSGSTDTQYF.